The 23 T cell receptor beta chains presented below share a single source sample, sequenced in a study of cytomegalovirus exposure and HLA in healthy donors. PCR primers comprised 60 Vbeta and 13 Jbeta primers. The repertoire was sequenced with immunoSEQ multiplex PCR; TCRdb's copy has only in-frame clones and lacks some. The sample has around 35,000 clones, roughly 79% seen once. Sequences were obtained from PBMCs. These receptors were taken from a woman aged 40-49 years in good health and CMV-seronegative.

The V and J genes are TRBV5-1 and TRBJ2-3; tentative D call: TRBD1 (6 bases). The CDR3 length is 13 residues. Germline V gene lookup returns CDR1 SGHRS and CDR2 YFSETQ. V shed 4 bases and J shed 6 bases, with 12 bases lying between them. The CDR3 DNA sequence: TGCGCCAGCAGCCAATGGGGGCGGGATACGCAGTATTTT. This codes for CASSQWGRDTQYF.

Written as DNA, the CDR3 is TGTGCCAGCAGCCAAGGGGCAGGGGGATCCAATAGCAATCAGCCCCAGCATTTT. Translating gives CASSQGAGGSNSNQPQHF. This chain joins TRBV4-2 and TRBJ1-5; 7 nucleotides match TRBD1. Looked up from germline, CDR1 is LGHNA and CDR2 is YNFKEQ. The ends lost 1 base at V and 0 bases at J; junction bases unmatched: 9. The CDR3 covers 18 residues.

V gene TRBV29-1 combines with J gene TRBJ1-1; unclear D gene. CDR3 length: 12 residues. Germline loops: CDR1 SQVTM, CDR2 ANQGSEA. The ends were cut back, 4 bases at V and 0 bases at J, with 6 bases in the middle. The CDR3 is CSVGALNTEAFF. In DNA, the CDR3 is TGCAGCGTTGGGGCTCTGAACACTGAAGCTTTCTTT.

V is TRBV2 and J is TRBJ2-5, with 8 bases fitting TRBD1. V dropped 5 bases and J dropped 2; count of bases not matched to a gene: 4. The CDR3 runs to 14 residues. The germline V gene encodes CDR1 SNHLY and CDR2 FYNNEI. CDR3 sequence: CASSNQGAQETQYF. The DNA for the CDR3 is TGTGCCAGCAGTAACCAGGGGGCTCAAGAGACCCAGTACTTC.

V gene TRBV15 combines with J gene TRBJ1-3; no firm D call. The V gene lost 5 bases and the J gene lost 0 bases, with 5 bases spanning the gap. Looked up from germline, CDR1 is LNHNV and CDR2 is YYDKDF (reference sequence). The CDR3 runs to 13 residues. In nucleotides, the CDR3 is TGTGCCACCAGCTTACTCTCTGGAAACACCATATATTTT. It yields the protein CATSLLSGNTIYF.

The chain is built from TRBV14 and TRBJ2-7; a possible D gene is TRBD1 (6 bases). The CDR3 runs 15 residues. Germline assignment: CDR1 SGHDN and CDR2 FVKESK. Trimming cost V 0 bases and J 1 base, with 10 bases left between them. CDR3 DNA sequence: TGTGCCAGCAGCCAAGAAGTGGGGACATCCTACGAGCAGTACTTC. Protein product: CASSQEVGTSYEQYF.

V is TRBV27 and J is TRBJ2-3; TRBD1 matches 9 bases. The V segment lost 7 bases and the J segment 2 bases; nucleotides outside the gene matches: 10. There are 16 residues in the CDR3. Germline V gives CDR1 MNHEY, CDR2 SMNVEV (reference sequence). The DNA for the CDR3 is TGTGCCAGCAAAAAGACAGGGGGAGAATCCACAGATACGCAGTATTTT. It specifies CASKKTGGESTDTQYF.

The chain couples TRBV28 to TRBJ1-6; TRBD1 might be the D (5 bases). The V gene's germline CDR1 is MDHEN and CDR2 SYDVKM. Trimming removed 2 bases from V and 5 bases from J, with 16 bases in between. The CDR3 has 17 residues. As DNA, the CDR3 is TGTGCCAGCAGTTTAAAATTTGGGAAGGGGCATAATTCACCCCTCCACTTT. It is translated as CASSLKFGKGHNSPLHF.

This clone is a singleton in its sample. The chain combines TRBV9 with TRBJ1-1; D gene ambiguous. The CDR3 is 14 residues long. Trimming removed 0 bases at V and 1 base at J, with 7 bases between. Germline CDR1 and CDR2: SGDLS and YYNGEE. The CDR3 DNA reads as TGTGCCAGCAGCGTAGGTAGAGGGAACACTGAAGCTTTCTTT. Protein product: CASSVGRGNTEAFF.

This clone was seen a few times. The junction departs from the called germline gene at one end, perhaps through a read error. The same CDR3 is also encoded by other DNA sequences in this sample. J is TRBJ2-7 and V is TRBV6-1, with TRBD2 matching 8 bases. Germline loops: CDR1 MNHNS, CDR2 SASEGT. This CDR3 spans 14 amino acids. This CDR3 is CASRTGGDSYEQYF. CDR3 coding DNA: TGTGCGAGCAGAACGGGGGGGGACTCCTACGAGCAGTACTTC.

The CDR3 coding sequence is TGTGCCAGCAGCTCTGGCAGGGGGGACTATGGCTACACCTTC. It is translated as CASSSGRGDYGYTF. This sequence joins TRBV7-2 and TRBJ1-2, with 7 bases identical to TRBD1. V was clipped by 4 bases and J by 3 bases; unmatched bases: 5. Per the germline V gene, CDR1 is SGHTA and CDR2 is FQGNSA. The CDR3 length is 14 residues.

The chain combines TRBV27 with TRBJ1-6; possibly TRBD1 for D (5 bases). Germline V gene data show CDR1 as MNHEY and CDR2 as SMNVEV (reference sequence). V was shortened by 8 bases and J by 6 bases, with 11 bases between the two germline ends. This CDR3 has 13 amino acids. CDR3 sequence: CASRDGGNSPLHF. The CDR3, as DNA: TGTGCCAGCCGGGACGGGGGTAATTCACCCCTCCACTTT.

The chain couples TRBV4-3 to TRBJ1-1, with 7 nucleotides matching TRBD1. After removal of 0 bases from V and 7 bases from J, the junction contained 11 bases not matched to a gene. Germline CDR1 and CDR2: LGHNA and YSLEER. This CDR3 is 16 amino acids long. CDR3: CASSQDFRQGPREAFF. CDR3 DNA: TGCGCCAGCAGCCAAGATTTTCGACAGGGTCCCCGTGAAGCTTTCTTT.

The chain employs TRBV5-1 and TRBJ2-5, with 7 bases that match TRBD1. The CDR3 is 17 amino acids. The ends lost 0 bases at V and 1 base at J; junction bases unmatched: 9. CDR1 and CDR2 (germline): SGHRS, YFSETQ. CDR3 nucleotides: TGCGCCAGCAGCTTGGCCCGGACAGGAGAATTCCAAGAGACCCAGTACTTC. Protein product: CASSLARTGEFQETQYF.

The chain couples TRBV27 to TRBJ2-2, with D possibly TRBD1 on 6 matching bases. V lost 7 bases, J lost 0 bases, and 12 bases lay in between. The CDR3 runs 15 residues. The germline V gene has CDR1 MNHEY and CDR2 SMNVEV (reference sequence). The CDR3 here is CASTLSGANTGELFF. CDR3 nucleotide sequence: TGTGCCAGCACCCTGTCAGGGGCGAACACCGGGGAGCTGTTTTTT.

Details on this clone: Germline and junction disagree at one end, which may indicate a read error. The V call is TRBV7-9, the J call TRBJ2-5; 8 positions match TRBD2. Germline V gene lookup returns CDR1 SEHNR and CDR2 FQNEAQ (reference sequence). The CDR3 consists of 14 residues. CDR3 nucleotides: TGTGCCAGCAGCTTTCCTAGCGGGCAAGCGACCCAGTACTTC. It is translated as CASSFPSGQATQYF.

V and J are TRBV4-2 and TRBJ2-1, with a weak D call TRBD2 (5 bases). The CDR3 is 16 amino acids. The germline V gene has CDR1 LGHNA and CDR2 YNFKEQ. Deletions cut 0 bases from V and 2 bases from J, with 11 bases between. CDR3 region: CASSQEGRAAYNEQFF. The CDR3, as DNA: TGTGCCAGCAGCCAAGAAGGGCGGGCTGCCTACAATGAGCAGTTCTTC.

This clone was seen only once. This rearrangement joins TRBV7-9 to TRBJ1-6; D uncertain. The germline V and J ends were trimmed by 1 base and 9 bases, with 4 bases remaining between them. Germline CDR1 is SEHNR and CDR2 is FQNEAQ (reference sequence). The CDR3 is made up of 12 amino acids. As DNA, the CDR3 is TGTGCCAGCAGCTTAGAGAGTTCACCCCTCCACTTT. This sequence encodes CASSLESSPLHF.

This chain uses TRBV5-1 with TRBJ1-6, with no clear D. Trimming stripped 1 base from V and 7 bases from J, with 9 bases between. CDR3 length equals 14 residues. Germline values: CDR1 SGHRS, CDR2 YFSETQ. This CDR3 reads CASSLQEVNSPLHF. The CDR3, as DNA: TGCGCCAGCAGCTTGCAGGAGGTCAATTCACCCCTCCACTTT.

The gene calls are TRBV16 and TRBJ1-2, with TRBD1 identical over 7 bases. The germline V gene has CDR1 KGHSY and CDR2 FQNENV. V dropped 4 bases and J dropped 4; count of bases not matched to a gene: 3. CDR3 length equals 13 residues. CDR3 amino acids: CASSRDRAYGYTF. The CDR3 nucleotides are TGTGCCAGCAGCCGAGACAGGGCCTATGGCTACACCTTC.

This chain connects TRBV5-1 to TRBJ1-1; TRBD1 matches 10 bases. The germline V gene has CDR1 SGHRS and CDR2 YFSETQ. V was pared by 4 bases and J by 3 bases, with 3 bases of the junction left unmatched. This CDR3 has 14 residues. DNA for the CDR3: TGCGCCAGCAGCCGGACAGGGGGTGACACTGAAGCTTTCTTT. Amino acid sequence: CASSRTGGDTEAFF.

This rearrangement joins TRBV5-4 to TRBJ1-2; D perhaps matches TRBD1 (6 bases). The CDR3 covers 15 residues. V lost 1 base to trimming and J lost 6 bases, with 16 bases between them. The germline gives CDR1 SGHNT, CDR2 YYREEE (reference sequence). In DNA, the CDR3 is TGTGCCAGCAGCTTGTTGGGGGCCAACGGGCATGGCTACACCTTC. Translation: CASSLLGANGHGYTF.

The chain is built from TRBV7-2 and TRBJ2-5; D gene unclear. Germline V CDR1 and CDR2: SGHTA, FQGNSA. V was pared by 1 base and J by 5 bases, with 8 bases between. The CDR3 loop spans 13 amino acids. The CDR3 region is CASSLDRRETQYF. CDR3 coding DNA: TGTGCCAGCAGCTTAGATAGGCGGGAGACCCAGTACTTC.